The 24 T cell receptor beta chains presented below share a single source sample, sequenced in a study of T cell repertoires in aging, cancer and after chemotherapy (dated by TCRdb to the late 2010s). TCR beta rearrangements were amplified from genomic DNA isolated from peripheral blood, not from sorted cells or RNA. Instrument on record: Illumina MiSeq. Rearranged TRB sequences spanning V, D and J segments were amplified by multiplex touch-down PCR using a mixed TRB-A/B primer pool. The public reads were run again by TCRdb, first through fastp at Q25 and then through MiXCR, and only productive beta chains were kept. Each CDR3 protein appears once, grouped with its most common genes and DNA. The sample table records over 3,000 distinct CDR3 sequences; over 30% of these occur just once. The ten largest clones take up around half of the sample. Sequencing used blood. These receptors all come from a human donor in good health.

The chain links TRBV27 to TRBJ1-1; weak D call: TRBD1 (6 bases). V was trimmed by 3 bases and J by 5 bases, leaving 10 bases between them. Germline-derived CDR1 and CDR2 are MNHEY and SMNVEV (reference sequence). This CDR3 spans 13 amino acids. The CDR3 nucleotides are TGTGCCAGCAGTTTGAGGCAGGGGACTGAAGCTTTCTTT. Amino acid sequence: CASSLRQGTEAFF.

This chain uses TRBV5-6 with TRBJ2-7; D remains unclear. This CDR3 comprises 16 residues. Germline CDR1 is SGHDT and CDR2 is YYEEEE. V lost 4 bases to trimming and J lost 3 bases, with 20 bases between them. The CDR3: CASSLTRTLVDYEQYF. The CDR3 DNA reads TGTGCCAGCAGCCTGACGCGGACCCTTGTAGACTACGAGCAGTACTTC.

The rearrangement uses TRBV18 and TRBJ2-1; 11 bases line up with TRBD1. Germline V lookup: CDR1 KGHSH, CDR2 LQKENI. V lost 3 bases to trimming and J lost 2 bases; unmatched junction nucleotides: 3. The CDR3 sequence is 16 residues long. CDR3 in amino acids: CASSPLGQGAYNEQFF. CDR3 coding DNA: TGTGCCAGCTCACCCCTGGGACAGGGGGCCTACAATGAGCAGTTCTTC.

This clonotype appeared a few times. The chain links TRBV5-5 to TRBJ1-1; tentatively, D is TRBD1 (6 bases). Germline CDR1 and CDR2: SGHKS and YYEKEE (reference sequence). This CDR3 has 15 amino acids. The V end was cut by 4 bases, the J end by 7 bases, with 20 bases between. The CDR3 here is CASSLKRQVVNEAFF. In DNA, the CDR3 is TGTGCCAGCAGCCTTAAACGACAGGTAGTTAATGAAGCTTTCTTT.

V usage is TRBV18 and J usage is TRBJ2-7, with TRBD1 identical over 9 bases. Germline-derived CDR1 and CDR2 are KGHSH and LQKENI. The CDR3 totals 14 residues. Trimming at V came to 8 bases and at J to 6 bases, leaving 11 bases not matched to a gene. As DNA, the CDR3 is TGTGCCAGCGCGCGGGACAGGGTTACCTCCGAGCAGTACTTC. Translation gives CASARDRVTSEQYF.

This clonotype was counted between two and nine times. V gene TRBV27 combines with J gene TRBJ2-5; D is undetermined. Germline CDR1 reads MNHEY; CDR2 reads SMNVEV (reference sequence). Trimming removed 6 bases from V and 2 bases from J, with 16 bases in between. This CDR3 is built from 15 residues. The CDR3 DNA is TGTGCCAGCAGCCCTTCCCCCCAACAGCAAGAGACCCAGTACTTC. It yields the protein CASSPSPQQQETQYF.

This chain connects TRBV6-2 or TRBV6-3 to TRBJ2-7; the D gene is possibly TRBD1 (6 bases). The germline gives CDR1 MNHEY, CDR2 SVGEGT. The CDR3 spans 12 residues. V was shortened by 8 bases and J by 1 base, with 9 bases between the two germline ends. For the CDR3, the DNA is TGTGCCAGCGGGACACTATCCTACGAGCAGTACTTC. Its translation: CASGTLSYEQYF.

This clonotype has only a few counts. This sequence joins TRBV5-4 and TRBJ2-1; 7 nucleotides match TRBD1. The germline V gene encodes CDR1 SGHNT and CDR2 YYREEE (reference sequence). J was trimmed by 9 bases and V by 2 bases; bases with no gene match: 8. This CDR3 contains 14 residues. CDR3 nucleotide sequence: TGTGCCAGCAGCTTCGCTCAGGGGGTTGCTGAGCAGTTCTTC. It is translated as CASSFAQGVAEQFF.

In this sample, this clonotype turned up a few times. CDR3 loop: CASSLEEDQPQHF. In DNA, the CDR3 is TGTGCCAGTAGTCTTGAGGAGGATCAGCCCCAGCATTTT. The rearrangement uses TRBV19 and TRBJ1-5; D remains unclear. V lost 5 bases to trimming and J lost 5 bases, with 10 bases between them. The CDR3 consists of 13 residues. Per the germline V gene, CDR1 is LNHDA and CDR2 is SQIVND (reference sequence).

The chain is built from TRBV28 and TRBJ2-1; tentative D call: TRBD1 (5 bases). With 3 bases removed from V and 8 bases from J, the gap between germline ends came to 14 bases. Germline V lookup: CDR1 MDHEN, CDR2 SYDVKM. CDR3 length: 14 residues. CDR3 loop: CASSLKGSIYEQFF. The CDR3 coding sequence is TGTGCCAGCAGTTTGAAGGGGTCGATCTATGAGCAGTTCTTC. Combining the CDR3 with reference TRBV28 and TRBJ2-1 gives the whole variable domain DVKVTQSSRYLVKRTGEKVFLECVQDMDHENMFWYRQDPGLGLRLIYFSYDVKMKEKGDIPEGYSVSREKKERFSLILESASTNQTSMYLCASSLKGSIYEQFFGPGTRLTVL.

The rearrangement joins TRBV7-6 to TRBJ2-3; 12 bases align to TRBD2. J gave up 4 bases and V 5 bases, and 4 bases lay outside the gene matches. The CDR3 sequence is 15 residues long. The V gene's germline CDR1 is SGHVS and CDR2 FNYEAQ. CDR3 DNA sequence: TGTGCCAGCAGCCCTAGCGGGGGGGCCCCAGATACGCAGTATTTT. It encodes CASSPSGGAPDTQYF.

The chain recombines TRBV12-3 or TRBV12-4 with TRBJ1-1; no clear D. The CDR3 has 15 amino acids. V was pared by 5 bases and J by 6 bases, with 19 bases between. The chain's CDR3 is CASSEARARRPEAFF. CDR3 bases: TGTGCCAGCAGTGAAGCTCGGGCCCGTAGGCCTGAAGCTTTCTTT.

Worth noting for this clonotype: The junction shows a germline mismatch at one end, possibly a read error. The V call is TRBV6-4, the J call TRBJ2-3; tentative D call: TRBD2 (6 bases). Germline assignment: CDR1 MRHNA and CDR2 SNTAGT. There are 15 residues in the CDR3. The CDR3 sequence is CASSVNQRGTDTQYF. The CDR3 region has the DNA TGCGCCAGCAGTGTAAACCAGCGGGGCACAGATACGCAGTATTTT.

V gene TRBV6-2 or TRBV6-3 combines with J gene TRBJ1-4; TRBD1 agrees at 8 bases. The CDR3 spans 14 residues. Germline V gene data show CDR1 as MNHEY and CDR2 as SVGEGT. V lost 6 bases to trimming and J lost 8 bases; unmatched junction nucleotides: 8. The CDR3, as DNA: TGTGCCAGCAGAAAGACAGGGGATACCGAAAAACTGTTTTTT. It encodes CASRKTGDTEKLFF.

This rearrangement joins TRBV6-1 to TRBJ2-7; 9 bases match TRBD2. This CDR3 has 14 amino acids. CDR1 is MNHNS, CDR2 SASEGT, per germline. The trim removed 0 bases at V and 9 bases at J, leaving 6 bases unmatched. The CDR3 spells CASSEAGTSLVQYV. The CDR3 region has the DNA TGTGCCAGCAGTGAAGCCGGGACTAGCTTGGTGCAGTACGTC.

The V and J genes are TRBV12-3 or TRBV12-4 and TRBJ2-5, with 12 nucleotides matching TRBD2. V trimming: 5 bases; J trimming: 5 bases; junction bases outside the gene matches: 6. The CDR3 contains 15 residues. The CDR3 loop reads CASSPTSGGRETQYF. The DNA for the CDR3 is TGTGCCAGCAGTCCAACTAGCGGGGGGCGGGAGACCCAGTACTTC.

This sequence joins TRBV7-9 and TRBJ1-4; tentatively, D is TRBD1 (5 bases). V lost 3 bases and J lost 8, with 7 bases in between. This CDR3 spans 12 amino acids. CDR1 and CDR2 (germline): SEHNR, FQNEAQ (reference sequence). CDR3 bases: TGTGCCAGCAGCTTGGGGGACGAAAAACTGTTTTTT. This gives the protein CASSLGDEKLFF.

This clonotype is large within its sample. The chain combines TRBV30 with TRBJ2-3, with 9 bases aligning to TRBD2. The CDR3 has 14 residues. Germline loops: CDR1 GTSNPN, CDR2 SVGIG (reference sequence). The trim removed 8 bases at V and 2 bases at J, leaving 8 bases unmatched. CDR3 sequence: CATPAGGPTDTQYF. DNA of the CDR3: TGTGCCACCCCAGCGGGGGGCCCCACAGATACGCAGTATTTT.

The chain employs TRBV11-3 and TRBJ1-2, with D unclear. The CDR3 extends over 14 amino acids. Germline assignment: CDR1 SGHNT and CDR2 YENEEA. V was clipped by 3 bases and J by 2 bases, with 10 bases between them. The CDR3 region has the DNA TGTGCCAGCAGCTTCGGCCGGCCCAACTATGGCTACACCTTC. Protein: CASSFGRPNYGYTF.

The chain employs TRBV7-6 and TRBJ2-3, with 7 bases that match TRBD2. V shed 4 bases and J 4 bases; nucleotides not matched to a gene: 11. CDR1 and CDR2 from the germline V gene are SGHVS and FNYEAQ. The CDR3 has 16 residues. The CDR3 reads CASSSPSGEWPDTQYF. DNA of the CDR3: TGTGCCAGCAGCTCACCTAGCGGCGAATGGCCAGATACGCAGTATTTT.

This clonotype is categorized as medium-sized. The J gene is TRBJ2-2, the V gene TRBV19; 10 bases are shared with TRBD2. This CDR3 has 14 residues. V shed 7 bases and J 4 bases; nucleotides not matched to a gene: 3. Germline V gene sequence: CDR1 LNHDA, CDR2 SQIVND (reference sequence). The CDR3: CASTSGGFTGELFF. CDR3 bases: TGTGCCAGTACTAGCGGGGGTTTCACCGGGGAGCTGTTTTTT.

This clonotype has more than one count but fewer than ten. The chain links TRBV7-6 to TRBJ1-5, with unresolved D. Trimming cost V 2 bases and J 9 bases, with 11 bases left between them. Germline V gene sequence: CDR1 SGHVS, CDR2 FNYEAQ. This CDR3 contains 13 residues. The chain's CDR3 is CASSLFGDGPQHF. CDR3 nucleotide sequence: TGTGCCAGCAGCTTATTCGGGGATGGGCCCCAGCATTTT.

This clonotype turned up a few times. The rearrangement uses TRBV6-1 and TRBJ2-3; the match to TRBD2 covers 12 bases. V shed 4 bases, J shed 3 bases, and the junction held 5 bases outside the gene matches. Germline V lookup: CDR1 MNHNS, CDR2 SASEGT. The CDR3 loop spans 16 amino acids. The CDR3 DNA follows: TGTGCCAGCAGTGTACTAGCGGGGGGATTAACAGATACGCAGTATTTT. It codes for CASSVLAGGLTDTQYF.

The chain is built from TRBV7-6 and TRBJ2-2, with D possibly matching TRBD2 (5 bases). Germline loops: CDR1 SGHVS, CDR2 FNYEAQ. This CDR3 is built from 14 residues. Trimming took 5 bases from V and 6 from J, leaving 13 bases between them. The DNA for the CDR3 is TGTGCCAGCAGCCCCGAAGCGGTGGCCGGGGAGCTGTTTTTT. The encoded protein is CASSPEAVAGELFF.